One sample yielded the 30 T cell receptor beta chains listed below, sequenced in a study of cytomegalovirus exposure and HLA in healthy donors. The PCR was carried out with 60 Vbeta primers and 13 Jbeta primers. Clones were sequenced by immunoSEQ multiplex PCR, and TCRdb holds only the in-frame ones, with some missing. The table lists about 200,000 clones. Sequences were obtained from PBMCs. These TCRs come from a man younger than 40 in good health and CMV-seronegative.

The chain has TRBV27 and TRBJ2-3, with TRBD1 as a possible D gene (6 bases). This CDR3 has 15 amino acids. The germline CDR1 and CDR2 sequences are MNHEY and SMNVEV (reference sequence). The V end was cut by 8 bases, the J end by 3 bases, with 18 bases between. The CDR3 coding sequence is TGTGCCAGCTCCCTGCAGGGGCTGGAGACAGATACGCAGTATTTT. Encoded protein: CASSLQGLETDTQYF.

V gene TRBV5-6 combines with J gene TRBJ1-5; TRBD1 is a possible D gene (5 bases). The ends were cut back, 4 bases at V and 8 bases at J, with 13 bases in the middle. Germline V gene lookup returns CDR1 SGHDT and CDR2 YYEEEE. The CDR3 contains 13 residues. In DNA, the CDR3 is TGTGCCAGCAGCGCGGTGGGGGGAAAGCCCCAGCATTTT. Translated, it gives CASSAVGGKPQHF.

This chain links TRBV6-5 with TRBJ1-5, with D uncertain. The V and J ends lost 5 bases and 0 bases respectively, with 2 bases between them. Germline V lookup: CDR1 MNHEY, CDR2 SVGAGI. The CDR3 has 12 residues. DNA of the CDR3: TGTGCCAGCAGTCATAGCAATCAGCCCCAGCATTTT. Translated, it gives CASSHSNQPQHF.

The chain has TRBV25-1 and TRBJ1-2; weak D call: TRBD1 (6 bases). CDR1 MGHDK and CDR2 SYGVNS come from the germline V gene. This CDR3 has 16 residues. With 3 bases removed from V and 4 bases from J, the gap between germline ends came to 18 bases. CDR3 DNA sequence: TGTGCCAGCAGTGACCCTAACCCACAGGGCCCCTATGGCTACACCTTC. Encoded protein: CASSDPNPQGPYGYTF.

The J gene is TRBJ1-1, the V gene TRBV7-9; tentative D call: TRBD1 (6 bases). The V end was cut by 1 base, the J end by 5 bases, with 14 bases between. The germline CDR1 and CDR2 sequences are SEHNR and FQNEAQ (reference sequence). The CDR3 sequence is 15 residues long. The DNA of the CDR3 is TGTGCCAGCAGCTTAGTATCGGGGGGCGAGACTGAAGCTTTCTTT. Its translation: CASSLVSGGETEAFF.

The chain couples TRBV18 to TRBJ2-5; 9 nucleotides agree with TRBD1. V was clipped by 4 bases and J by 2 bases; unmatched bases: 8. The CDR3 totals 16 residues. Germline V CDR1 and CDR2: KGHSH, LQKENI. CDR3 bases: TGTGCCAGCTCACTATACCGGGACAGGGCACAAGAGACCCAGTACTTC. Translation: CASSLYRDRAQETQYF. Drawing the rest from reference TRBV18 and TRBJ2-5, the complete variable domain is NAGVMQNPRHLVRRRGQEARLRCSPMKGHSHVYWYRQLPEEGLKFMVYLQKENIIDESGMPKERFSAEFPKEGPSILRIQQVVRGDSAAYFCASSLYRDRAQETQYFGPGTRLLVL.

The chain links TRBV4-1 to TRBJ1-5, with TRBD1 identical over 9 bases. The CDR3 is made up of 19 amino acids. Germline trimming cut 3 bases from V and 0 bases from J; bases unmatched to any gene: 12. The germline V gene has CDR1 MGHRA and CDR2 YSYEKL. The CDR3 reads CASSHPPGQGSSSNQPQHF. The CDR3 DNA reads TGCGCCAGCAGCCACCCCCCTGGACAGGGGAGCTCTAGCAATCAGCCCCAGCATTTT.

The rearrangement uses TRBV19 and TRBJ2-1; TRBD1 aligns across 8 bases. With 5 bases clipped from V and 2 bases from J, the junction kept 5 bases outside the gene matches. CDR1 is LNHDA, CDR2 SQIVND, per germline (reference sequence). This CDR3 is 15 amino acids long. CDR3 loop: CASSAGQAPYNEQFF. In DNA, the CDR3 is TGTGCCAGTAGTGCGGGACAGGCCCCCTACAATGAGCAGTTCTTC.

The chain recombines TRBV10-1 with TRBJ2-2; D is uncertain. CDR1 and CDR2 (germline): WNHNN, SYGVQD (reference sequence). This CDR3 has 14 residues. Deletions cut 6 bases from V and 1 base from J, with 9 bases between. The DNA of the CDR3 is TGCGCCAGCAGCCCTGGCCAGAACACCGGGGAGCTGTTTTTT. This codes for CASSPGQNTGELFF.

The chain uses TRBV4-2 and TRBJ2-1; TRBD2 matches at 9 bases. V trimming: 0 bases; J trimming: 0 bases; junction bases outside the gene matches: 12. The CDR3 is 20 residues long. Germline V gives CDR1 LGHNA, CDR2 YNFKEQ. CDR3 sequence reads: CASSQDRKRGVPSSYNEQFF. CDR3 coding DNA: TGTGCCAGCAGCCAAGATCGGAAGCGGGGGGTCCCAAGCTCCTACAATGAGCAGTTCTTC.

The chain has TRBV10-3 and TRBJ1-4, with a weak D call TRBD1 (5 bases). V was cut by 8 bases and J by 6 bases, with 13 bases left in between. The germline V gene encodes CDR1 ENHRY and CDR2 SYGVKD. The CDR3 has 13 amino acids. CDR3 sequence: CAIAAGLDEKLFF. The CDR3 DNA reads TGTGCCATCGCGGCAGGGTTGGATGAAAAACTGTTTTTT.

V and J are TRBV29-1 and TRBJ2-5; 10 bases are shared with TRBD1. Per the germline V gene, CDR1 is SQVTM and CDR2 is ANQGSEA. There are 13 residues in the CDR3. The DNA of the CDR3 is TGCACTCTAAGACAGGGGGCCGGGGAGACCCAGTACTTC. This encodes CTLRQGAGETQYF.

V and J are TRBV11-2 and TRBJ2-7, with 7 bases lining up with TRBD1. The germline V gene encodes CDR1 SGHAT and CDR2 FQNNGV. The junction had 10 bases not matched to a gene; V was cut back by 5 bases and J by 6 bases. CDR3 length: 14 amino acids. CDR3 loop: CASSRRQGNSEQYF. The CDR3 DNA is TGTGCCAGCAGCCGTAGACAGGGCAACTCCGAGCAGTACTTC.

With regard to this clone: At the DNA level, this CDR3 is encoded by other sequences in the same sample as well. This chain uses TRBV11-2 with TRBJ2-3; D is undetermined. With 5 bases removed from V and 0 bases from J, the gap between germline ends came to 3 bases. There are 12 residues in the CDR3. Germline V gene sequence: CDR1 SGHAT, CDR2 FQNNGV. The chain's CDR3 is CASSPSTDTQYF. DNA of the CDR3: TGTGCCAGCAGCCCGAGCACAGATACGCAGTATTTT. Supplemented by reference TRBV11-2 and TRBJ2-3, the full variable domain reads EAGVAQSPRYKIIEKRQSVAFWCNPISGHATLYWYQQILGQGPKLLIQFQNNGVVDDSQLPKDRFSAERLKGVDSTLKIQPAKLEDSAVYLCASSPSTDTQYFGPGTRLTVL.

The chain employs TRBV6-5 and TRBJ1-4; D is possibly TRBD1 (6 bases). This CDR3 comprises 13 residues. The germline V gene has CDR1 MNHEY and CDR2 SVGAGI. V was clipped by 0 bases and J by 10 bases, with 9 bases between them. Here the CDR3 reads CASSYSHRAKLFF. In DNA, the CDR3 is TGTGCCAGCAGTTACTCCCACAGGGCAAAACTGTTTTTT.

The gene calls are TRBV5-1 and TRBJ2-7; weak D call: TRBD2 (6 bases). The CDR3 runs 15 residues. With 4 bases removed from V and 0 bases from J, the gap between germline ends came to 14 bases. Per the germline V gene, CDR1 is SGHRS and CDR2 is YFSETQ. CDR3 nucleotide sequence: TGCGCCAGCAGCGATCCTAGCGAATACTCCTACGAGCAGTACTTC. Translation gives CASSDPSEYSYEQYF.

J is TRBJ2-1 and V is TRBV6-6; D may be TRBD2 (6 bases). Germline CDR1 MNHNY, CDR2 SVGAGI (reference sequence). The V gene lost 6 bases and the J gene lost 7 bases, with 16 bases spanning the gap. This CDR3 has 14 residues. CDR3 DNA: TGTGCCAGCAGCAGCGGAGGGGCAATAAATGAGCAGTTCTTC. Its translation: CASSSGGAINEQFF.

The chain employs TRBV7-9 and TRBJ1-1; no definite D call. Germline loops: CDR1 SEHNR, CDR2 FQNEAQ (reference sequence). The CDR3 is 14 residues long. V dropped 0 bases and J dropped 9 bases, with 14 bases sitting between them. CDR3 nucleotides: TGTGCCAGCAGCTTAGCAGGCCCTAGGAGGCAAGCTTTCTTT. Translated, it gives CASSLAGPRRQAFF. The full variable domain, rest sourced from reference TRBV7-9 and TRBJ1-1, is DTGVSQNPRHKITKRGQNVTFRCDPISEHNRLYWYRQTLGQGPEFLTYFQNEAQLEKSRLLSDRFSAERPKGSFSTLEIQRTEQGDSAMYLCASSLAGPRRQAFFGQGTRLTVV.

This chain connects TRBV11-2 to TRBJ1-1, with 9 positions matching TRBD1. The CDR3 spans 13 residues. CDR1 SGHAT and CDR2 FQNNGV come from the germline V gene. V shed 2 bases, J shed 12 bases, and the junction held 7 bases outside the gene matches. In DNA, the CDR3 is TGTGCCAGCAGCTTAAATTGGGACAGGGAAACTTTCTTT. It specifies CASSLNWDRETFF.

The CDR3 spells CAWTRGGAIMNTEAFF. As DNA, the CDR3 is TGTGCCTGGACCCGCGGGGGGGCCATTATGAACACTGAAGCTTTCTTT. The J gene is TRBJ1-1, the V gene TRBV30; tentative D call: TRBD1 (6 bases). Germline CDR1 and CDR2: GTSNPN and SVGIG (reference sequence). The CDR3 consists of 16 residues. V shed 4 bases and J shed 0 bases, with 18 bases lying between them.

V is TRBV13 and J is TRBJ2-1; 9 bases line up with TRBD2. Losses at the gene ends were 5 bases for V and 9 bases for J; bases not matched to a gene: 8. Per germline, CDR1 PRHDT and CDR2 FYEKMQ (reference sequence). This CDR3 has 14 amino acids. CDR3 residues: CASSPRTSVTEQFF. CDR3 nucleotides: TGTGCCAGCAGCCCCAGGACTAGCGTGACTGAGCAGTTCTTC.

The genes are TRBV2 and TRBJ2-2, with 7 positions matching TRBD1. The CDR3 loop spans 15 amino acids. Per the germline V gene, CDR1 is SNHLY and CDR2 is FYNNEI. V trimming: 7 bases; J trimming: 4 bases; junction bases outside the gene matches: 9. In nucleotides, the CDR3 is TGTGCCAGCACACGATTAGCAGGGGGCACCGGGGAGCTGTTTTTT. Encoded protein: CASTRLAGGTGELFF.

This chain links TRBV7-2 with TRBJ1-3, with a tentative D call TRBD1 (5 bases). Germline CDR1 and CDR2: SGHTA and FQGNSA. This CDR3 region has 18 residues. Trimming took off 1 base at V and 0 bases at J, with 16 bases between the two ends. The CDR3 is CASSLGSPGRYSGNTIYF. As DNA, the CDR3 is TGTGCCAGCAGCTTAGGGTCTCCAGGGCGATACTCTGGAAACACCATATATTTT.

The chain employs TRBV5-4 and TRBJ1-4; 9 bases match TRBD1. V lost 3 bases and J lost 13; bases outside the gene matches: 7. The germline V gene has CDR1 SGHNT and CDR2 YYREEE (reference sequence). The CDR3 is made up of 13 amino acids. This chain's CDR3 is CASSSPGQGRLFF. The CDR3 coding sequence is TGTGCCAGCAGCTCCCCGGGACAGGGACGACTGTTTTTT.

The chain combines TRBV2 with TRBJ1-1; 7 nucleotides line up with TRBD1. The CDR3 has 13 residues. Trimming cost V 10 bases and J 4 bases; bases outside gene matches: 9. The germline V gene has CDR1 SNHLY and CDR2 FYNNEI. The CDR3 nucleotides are TGTGCCACCTTGGGACAGTCATTCACTGAAGCTTTCTTT. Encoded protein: CATLGQSFTEAFF.

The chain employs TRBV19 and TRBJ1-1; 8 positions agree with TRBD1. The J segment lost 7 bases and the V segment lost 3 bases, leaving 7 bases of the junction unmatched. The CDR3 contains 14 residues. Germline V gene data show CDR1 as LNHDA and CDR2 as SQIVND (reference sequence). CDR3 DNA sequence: TGTGCCAGTAGTATGGCAGGGGGCCGCTATGAAGCTTTCTTT. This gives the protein CASSMAGGRYEAFF.

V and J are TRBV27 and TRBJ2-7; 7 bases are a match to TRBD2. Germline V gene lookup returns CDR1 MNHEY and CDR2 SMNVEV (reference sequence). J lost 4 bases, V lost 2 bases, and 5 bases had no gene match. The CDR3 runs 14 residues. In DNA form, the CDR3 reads TGTGCCAGCAGTTTAACGGGGGGTACTTACGAGCAGTACTTC. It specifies CASSLTGGTYEQYF.

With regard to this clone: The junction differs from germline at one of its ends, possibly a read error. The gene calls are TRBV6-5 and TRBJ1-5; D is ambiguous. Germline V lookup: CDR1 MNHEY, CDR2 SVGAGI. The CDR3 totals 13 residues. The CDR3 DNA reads TGTGCCATCAGTGAGTCGAAGGAGCAGCCCCAGCATTTT. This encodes CAISESKEQPQHF.

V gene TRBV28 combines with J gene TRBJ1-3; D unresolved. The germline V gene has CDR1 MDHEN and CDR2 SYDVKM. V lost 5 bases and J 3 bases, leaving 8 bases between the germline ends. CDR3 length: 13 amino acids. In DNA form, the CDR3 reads TGTGCCAGCAGTCCCAGGATTGGAAACACCATATATTTT. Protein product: CASSPRIGNTIYF.

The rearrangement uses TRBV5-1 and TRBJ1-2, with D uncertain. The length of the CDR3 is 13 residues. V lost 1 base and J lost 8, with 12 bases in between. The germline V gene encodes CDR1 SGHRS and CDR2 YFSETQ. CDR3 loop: CASSLSAGGGYTF. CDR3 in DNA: TGCGCCAGCAGCTTGAGTGCGGGAGGCGGCTACACCTTC.